The following is a T cell receptor beta chain sequence with its context. Its target antigen remains unknown. The input lacks base qualities; no much larger clone sits a single base away. The sample originates from a study of blood T cell repertoires in COVID-19 (dated by TCRdb to about 2020). Background on the whole study: Recovered participants in ImmuneRACE Cohort 3 were defined by two consecutive negative NP/OP PCR tests, clearance by a healthcare professional, or resolution of symptoms. The samples were drawn from two sources: the first 160 participants of the ongoing ImmuneRACE study, and 1,254 subjects contributed by 6 global collaborators. Deeply sampled blood TCRbeta repertoires from subjects exposed to, actively infected with, or recovered from COVID-19 were included in the dataset. The repertoires were released in a freely available public database intended as a resource for research on the immune response to SARS-CoV-2. Collaborator samples came from the United States, Italy and Spain and covered acute and convalescent phases of COVID-19. The prospective study material was composed of cDNA or gDNA derived from T cells, B-cell-depleted T cells, or PBMCs. Where HLA class I and class II types were available, the types were taken from metadata supplied by the sample provider, not from assay-based typing. The sample metadata nearly always contained a de-identified subject ID, COVID-19 status, age in years and sex. Overall study results and their limits: The quantity of clinical and demographic metadata differed by source and by participant and was supplied without curation.

In the germline V gene, CDR1 corresponds to MNHEY and CDR2 to SVGAGI. V loses 7 bases, J loses 8 bases, and the germline ends lie 11 bases apart. The CDR3 runs 11 residues from the cysteine to the phenylalanine. Only the CDR3 part of the read is kept: 33 bases, read in frame from the first base. The immunoSEQ Assay, a bias-controlled multiplex PCR, was used to amplify TCRbeta CDR3 regions from genomic DNA. The authors' analysis ran thus. Nucleated cell counts per sample were estimated from amplification of reference gene primers within the assay. To quantify the absolute abundance of each unique TCRbeta CDR3 rearrangement, sequence reads were collapsed and filtered. Productive Simpson clonality was computed per sample as the square root of Simpson's diversity index over productive rearrangements. TCRdb holds this immuneACCESS table with in-frame rearrangements only. Some clones are missing; in checked studies, unresolved V genes explain under half, and the rest has no known cause. V and J calls and clone size come straight from that table; D and trimming were deduced from the DNA. The sample contains a few hundred thousand clones, around 87% of them found a single time. The leading ten clones occupy approximately 1.9% of the sample.

Participants in the prospective study were enrolled through a virtual design, were aged roughly 18 to 95 years, and lived in some 24 United States geographic areas. Cohort assignment in the prospective study relied on participant-reported clinical history from a screening survey and a study questionnaire. Mobile phlebotomists in the prospective study collected whole blood, serum and a nasopharyngeal or oropharyngeal swab from every participant. Over a roughly two-month period, participants in the prospective study had the option of providing additional blood draws and questionnaires. Prospective study blood samples were shipped either frozen or at room temperature before DNA extraction.

This TCR came from a middle-aged man in a cohort exposed to, infected with or recovered from COVID-19 (not recorded which). The V gene is TRBV6-5 and the J gene is TRBJ1-1, and possibly TRBD1, on 5 matching bases. Sequenced: PBMCs or T cells enriched from blood (not recorded which). Here is the DNA: TGTGCCAGCAAGACGAACAGGGAAGCTTTCTTT. Its translation is CASKTNREAFF.